By its share, the clone carrying this T cell receptor beta chain is medium-sized. Antigen unknown. The source of the sample is a study of a mutant IDH1 vaccine in newly diagnosed glioma. Turning to the study itself: Prior therapy was radiotherapy, temozolomide, or both; most received both. Regarding the study as a whole: Variations in leading peripheral T cell clonotypes appeared to have no connection with pseudoprogression.

The trim removed 0 bases at V and 4 bases at J, leaving 0 bases unmatched. CDR1 is MRHNA, CDR2 SNTAGT, per germline. This CDR3 has 14 amino acids. Assay used: immunoSEQ multiplex PCR; TCRdb lists only in-frame clones, some missing. This sample yields over 35,000 clones, of which roughly 84% are seen a single time; approximately 4.8% belongs to the top ten. The time point: week 35, safety follow-up. Each dose of the vaccine consisted of 300 ug of mutant IDH1 20-mer peptide, with topical imiquimod. Patients, over weeks 1, 3, 5, 7, 11, 15, 19 and 23, received a total of eight vaccinations. In every donor, the tumor was a new WHO grade 3 or 4 IDH1-mutant, ATRX-lost astrocytoma.

The chain uses TRBV6-4 and TRBJ2-3; 8 bases agree with TRBD1. Sequencing used PBMCs, obtained from a glioma patient whose treatment included an IDH1 peptide vaccine. The receptor comes from a woman between 45 and 60 years old with glioma. This chain's CDR3 is CASSDSQGADTQYF. In nucleotides, the CDR3 is TGTGCCAGCAGTGACTCACAGGGGGCAGATACGCAGTATTTT.